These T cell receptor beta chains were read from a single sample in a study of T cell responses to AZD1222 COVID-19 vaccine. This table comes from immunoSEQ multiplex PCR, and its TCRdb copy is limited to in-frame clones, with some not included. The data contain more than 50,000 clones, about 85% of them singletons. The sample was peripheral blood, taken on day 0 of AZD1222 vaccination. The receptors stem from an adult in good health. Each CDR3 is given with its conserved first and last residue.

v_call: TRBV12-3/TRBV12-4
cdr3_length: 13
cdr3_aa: CASSSGENTEAFF

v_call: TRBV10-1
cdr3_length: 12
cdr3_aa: CASSGQSYEQYF

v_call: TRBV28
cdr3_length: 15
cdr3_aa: CASSLGPQGGQPQHF

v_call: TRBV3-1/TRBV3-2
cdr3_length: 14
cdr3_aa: CASSHGDSAWAQYF

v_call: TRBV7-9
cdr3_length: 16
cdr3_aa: CASSLAGSGGIGTQYF

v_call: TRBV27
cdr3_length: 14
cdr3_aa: CASSLSGLLTEAFF

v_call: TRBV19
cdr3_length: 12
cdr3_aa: CASTTFNSPLHF

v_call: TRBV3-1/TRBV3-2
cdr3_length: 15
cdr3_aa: CASSRNRDPNSPLHF

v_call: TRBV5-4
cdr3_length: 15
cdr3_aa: CASSPPGLDQETQYF

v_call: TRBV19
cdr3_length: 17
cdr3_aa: CASSTPLAGAQTDTQYF

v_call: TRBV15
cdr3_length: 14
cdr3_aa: CATSRDLGQETQYF

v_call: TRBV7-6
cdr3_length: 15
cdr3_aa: CASSLAAGGYNEQFF

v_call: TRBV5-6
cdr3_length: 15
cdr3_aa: CASRDGQGGPGELFF

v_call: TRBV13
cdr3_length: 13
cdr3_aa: CASSPSNTGELFF

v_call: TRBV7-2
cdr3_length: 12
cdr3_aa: CASSSYGSGYTF

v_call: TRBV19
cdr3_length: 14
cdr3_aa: CASGPRWGNQPQHF